This TCR beta chain was sequenced for a study of T cell clones after liver transplantation. Across the study: TCRbeta sequencing after a pre-transplant mixed lymphocyte reaction identified graft-donor-reactive clones, later tracked in post-transplant blood. Pre-transplant mixed lymphocyte reactions yielded third-party-reactive TCRbeta sequences as comparators for graft-donor-reactive sequences.

The repertoire was sequenced with immunoSEQ multiplex PCR; TCRdb's copy has only in-frame clones and lacks some. The top ten clones hold 13% of a sample with 16,000 or so clones, around 87% of them seen once. This CDR3 comprises 13 residues. V was clipped by 6 bases and J by 7 bases; unmatched bases: 5. The germline gives CDR1 SNHLY, CDR2 FYNNEI. Findings and caveats of the study: A significant post-transplant drop in circulating graft-donor-reactive CD4 TCRbeta sequences occurred in most of the 8 subjects.

To note about this clone: What it binds is not known.

The sample was CD8+ T cells from blood, taken approximately 3.5 years after liver transplant. V and J are TRBV2 and TRBJ2-2; TRBD2 aligns across 7 bases. The sequence was collected from a human patient who received a liver transplant. Part of the T cells may come from the graft donor. CDR3 residues: CASSRTGGGELFF. The CDR3 DNA sequence: TGTGCCAGCAGCCGGACGGGGGGCGGGGAGCTGTTTTTT.